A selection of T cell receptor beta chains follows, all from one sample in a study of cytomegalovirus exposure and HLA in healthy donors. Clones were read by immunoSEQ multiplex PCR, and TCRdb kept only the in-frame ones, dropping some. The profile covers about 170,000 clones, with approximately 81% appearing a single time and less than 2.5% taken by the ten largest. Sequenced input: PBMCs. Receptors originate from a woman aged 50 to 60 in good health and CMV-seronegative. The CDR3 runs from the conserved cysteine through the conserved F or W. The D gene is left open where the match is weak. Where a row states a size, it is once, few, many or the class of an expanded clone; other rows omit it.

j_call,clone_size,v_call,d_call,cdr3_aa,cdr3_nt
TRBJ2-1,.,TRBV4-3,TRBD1,CASSTRTGNEQFF,TGCGCCAGCAGCACCCGGACAGGCAATGAGCAGTTCTTC
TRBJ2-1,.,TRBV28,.,CASSSRVPDEQFF,TGTGCCAGCAGTTCCAGGGTTCCGGATGAGCAGTTCTTC
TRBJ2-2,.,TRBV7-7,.,CASSLMGASNTGELFF,TGTGCCAGCAGCTTAATGGGGGCCTCGAACACCGGGGAGCTGTTTTTT
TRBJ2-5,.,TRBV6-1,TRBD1,CASSEDLQYRGETQYF,TGTGCCAGCAGTGAAGACTTACAGTACAGGGGAGAGACCCAGTACTTC
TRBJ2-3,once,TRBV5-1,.,CASSLGSGTDTQYF,TGCGCCAGCAGCTTGGGTAGCGGCACAGATACGCAGTATTTT
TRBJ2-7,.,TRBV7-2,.,CASSLSGPEQYF,TGTGCCAGCAGCTTAAGCGGACCCGAGCAGTACTTC
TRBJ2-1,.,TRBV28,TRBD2,CASSPLLAGIYNEQFF,TGTGCCAGCAGCCCCCTCCTAGCGGGCATCTACAATGAGCAGTTCTTC
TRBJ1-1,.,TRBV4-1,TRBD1,CASSQLPGQRLRTEAFF,TGCGCCAGCAGCCAACTTCCGGGACAGAGATTGAGAACTGAAGCTTTCTTT
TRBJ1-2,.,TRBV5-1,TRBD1,CASSETDRDYGYTF,TGCGCCAGCAGCGAAACTGACAGGGACTATGGCTACACCTTC
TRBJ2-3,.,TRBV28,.,CASRGGTGPDTQYF,TGTGCCAGCCGTGGGGGGACGGGGCCAGATACGCAGTATTTT